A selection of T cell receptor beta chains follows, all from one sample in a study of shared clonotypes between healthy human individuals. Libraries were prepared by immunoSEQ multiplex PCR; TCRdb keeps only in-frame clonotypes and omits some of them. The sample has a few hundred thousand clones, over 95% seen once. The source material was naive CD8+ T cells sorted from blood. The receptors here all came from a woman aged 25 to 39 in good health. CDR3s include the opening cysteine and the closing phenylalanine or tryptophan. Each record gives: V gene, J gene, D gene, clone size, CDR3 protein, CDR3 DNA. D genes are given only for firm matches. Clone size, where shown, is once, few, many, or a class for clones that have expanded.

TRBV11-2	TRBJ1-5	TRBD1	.	CASSIATGEGQPQHF	TGTGCCAGCAGCATAGCTACAGGGGAAGGGCAGCCCCAGCATTTT
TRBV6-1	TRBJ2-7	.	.	CASSLTYEQYF	TGTGCCAGCAGCCTCACCTACGAGCAGTACTTC
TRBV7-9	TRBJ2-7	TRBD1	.	CASSSTGTGAGEQYF	TGTGCCAGCAGCTCGACCGGGACAGGGGCGGGTGAGCAGTACTTC
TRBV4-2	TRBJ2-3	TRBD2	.	CASTPRLASTDTQYF	TGTGCCAGCACCCCGCGACTAGCGAGCACAGATACGCAGTATTTT
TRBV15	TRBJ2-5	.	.	CATSRDWDGSQGETQYF	TGTGCCACCAGCAGAGACTGGGACGGCTCACAGGGAGAGACCCAGTACTTC
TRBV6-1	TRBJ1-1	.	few	CASSELIEAFF	TGTGCCAGCAGTGAATTGATTGAAGCTTTCTTT
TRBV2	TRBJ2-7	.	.	CASSSRQVDYEQYF	TGTGCCAGCAGTTCAAGACAGGTAGACTACGAGCAGTACTTC
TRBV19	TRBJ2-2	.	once	CASSIDPGGRELFF	TGTGCCAGTAGTATAGATCCTGGGGGCCGGGAGCTGTTTTTT
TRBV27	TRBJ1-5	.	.	CASRGFNQPQHF	TGTGCCAGCAGAGGGTTCAATCAGCCCCAGCATTTT
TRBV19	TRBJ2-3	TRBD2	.	CASNLAGGMDTQYF	TGTGCCAGTAATCTGGCGGGAGGAATGGATACGCAGTATTTT
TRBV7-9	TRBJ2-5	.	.	CASSGSLGETQYF	TGTGCCAGCAGCGGCTCACTAGGGGAGACCCAGTACTTC
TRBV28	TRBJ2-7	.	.	CASRSRAVAYEQYF	TGTGCCAGCAGGTCCCGGGCGGTTGCCTACGAGCAGTACTTC
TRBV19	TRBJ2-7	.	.	CASSHGGIPSGHSYEQYF	TGTGCCAGTTCTCACGGCGGGATCCCCAGCGGACACTCCTACGAGCAGTACTTC
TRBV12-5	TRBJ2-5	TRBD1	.	CASALGTGGLQETQYF	TGTGCTAGTGCCCTCGGGACAGGGGGCCTTCAAGAGACCCAGTACTTC
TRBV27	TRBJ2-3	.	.	CASNPSGRKTDTQYF	TGTGCCAGCAATCCCTCAGGGAGGAAGACAGATACGCAGTATTTT
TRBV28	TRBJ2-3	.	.	CASTPPTGTDTQYF	TGTGCCAGCACCCCACCCACCGGGACAGATACGCAGTATTTT
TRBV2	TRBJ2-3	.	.	CASTQEGLKDTDTQYF	TGTGCCAGCACCCAAGAAGGCCTAAAGGACACAGATACGCAGTATTTT
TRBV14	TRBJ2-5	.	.	CASSQERGYSQETQYF	TGTGCCAGCAGCCAAGAACGGGGATACTCCCAAGAGACCCAGTACTTC
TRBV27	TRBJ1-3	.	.	CASRTLGGGNTIYF	TGTGCCAGCAGAACATTAGGGGGTGGAAACACCATATATTTT
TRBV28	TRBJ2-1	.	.	CATSYNEQFF	TGTGCCACCAGTTATAATGAGCAGTTCTTC
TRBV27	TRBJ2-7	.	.	CASSLTVRSYEQYF	TGTGCCAGCAGTTTGACGGTTAGGTCCTACGAGCAGTACTTC
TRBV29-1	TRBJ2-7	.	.	CSVEGGVSHEQYF	TGCAGCGTTGAGGGGGGAGTCTCCCACGAGCAGTACTTC
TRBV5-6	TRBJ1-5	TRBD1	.	CASSLFGTGFLNQPQHF	TGTGCCAGCAGCTTGTTTGGGACAGGGTTCCTCAATCAGCCCCAGCATTTT
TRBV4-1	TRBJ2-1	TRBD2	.	CASSHTGLGVNEQFF	TGCGCCAGCAGCCACACGGGACTAGGGGTCAATGAGCAGTTCTTC
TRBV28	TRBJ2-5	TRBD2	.	CASSFRDVGTSGSPYQETQYF	TGTGCCAGCAGTTTCCGAGACGTAGGGACTAGCGGGAGTCCGTACCAAGAGACCCAGTACTTC
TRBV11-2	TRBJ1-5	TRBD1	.	CASSLYTGAQPQHF	TGTGCCAGCAGCTTGTACACAGGGGCTCAGCCCCAGCATTTT
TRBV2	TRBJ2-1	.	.	CASRHSLLGSAYNEQFF	TGTGCCAGCAGACACAGCCTGCTCGGGAGCGCCTACAATGAGCAGTTCTTC
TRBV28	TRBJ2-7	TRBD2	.	CASRPSGTGAYEQYF	TGTGCCAGCAGACCCAGCGGGACGGGGGCCTACGAGCAGTACTTC
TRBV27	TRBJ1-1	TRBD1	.	CASSPWDRVGRNTEAFF	TGTGCCAGCAGTCCCTGGGACAGGGTCGGTCGGAACACTGAAGCTTTCTTT
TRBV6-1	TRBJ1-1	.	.	CASSEATTGPIRLLNTEAFF	TGTGCCAGCAGTGAAGCTACGACGGGGCCGATACGACTATTGAACACTGAAGCTTTCTTT
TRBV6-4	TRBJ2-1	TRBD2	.	CASSDDGAGYYNEQFF	TGTGCCAGCAGTGACGACGGAGCGGGATACTACAATGAGCAGTTCTTC
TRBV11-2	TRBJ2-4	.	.	CASSWQGIQYF	TGTGCCAGCAGCTGGCAGGGTATTCAGTACTTC
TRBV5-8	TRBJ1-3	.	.	CASSLEVWEGNTIYF	TGTGCCAGCAGCCTAGAAGTCTGGGAAGGAAACACCATATATTTT
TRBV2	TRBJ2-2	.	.	CASSPDGLWGTGELFF	TGTGCCAGCAGTCCCGACGGGCTTTGGGGAACCGGGGAGCTGTTTTTT
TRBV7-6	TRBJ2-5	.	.	CASSPWVVATAQETQYF	TGTGCCAGCAGCCCCTGGGTGGTAGCGACAGCCCAAGAGACCCAGTACTTC
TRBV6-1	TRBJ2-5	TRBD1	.	CASSGKDRAGETQYF	TGTGCCAGCAGTGGCAAGGACAGGGCAGGGGAGACCCAGTACTTC
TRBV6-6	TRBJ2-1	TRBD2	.	CASSYSGEGTYNEQFF	TGTGCCAGCAGTTACTCTGGGGAGGGCACCTACAATGAGCAGTTCTTC
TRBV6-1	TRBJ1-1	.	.	CASRGTDEAFF	TGTGCCAGCAGGGGGACCGATGAAGCTTTCTTT
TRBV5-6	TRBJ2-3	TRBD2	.	CASSLAGGDFSTQYF	TGTGCCAGCAGCTTGGCCGGGGGGGATTTTAGTACGCAGTATTTT
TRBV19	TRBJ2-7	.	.	CASSIFAASSYEQYF	TGTGCCAGTAGTATTTTTGCAGCTAGTTCCTACGAGCAGTACTTC
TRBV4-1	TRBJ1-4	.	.	CASSLTVGGGEKLFF	TGCGCCAGCAGCCTAACGGTCGGGGGAGGTGAAAAACTGTTTTTT
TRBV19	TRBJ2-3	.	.	CASRDFRNTDTQYF	TGTGCCAGTAGGGACTTCAGAAATACAGATACGCAGTATTTT
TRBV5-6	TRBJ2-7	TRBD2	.	CASSLEVSGFSDF	TGTGCCAGCAGCTTGGAGGTTAGCGGGTTCTCCGATTTC
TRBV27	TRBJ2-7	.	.	CASSLSGRSYEQYF	TGTGCCAGCAGTTTATCAGGGCGATCCTACGAGCAGTACTTC
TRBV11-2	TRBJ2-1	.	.	CASSPGISSYNEQFF	TGTGCCAGCAGCCCAGGGATTAGCTCCTACAATGAGCAGTTCTTC
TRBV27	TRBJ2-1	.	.	CASSPGAGHYNEQFF	TGTGCCAGCAGCCCTGGCGCGGGACACTACAATGAGCAGTTCTTC
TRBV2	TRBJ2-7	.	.	CASSDRNNDYEQYF	TGTGCCAGCAGTGACAGAAACAACGATTACGAGCAGTACTTC
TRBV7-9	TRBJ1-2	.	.	CASSLIGTNYGYTF	TGTGCCAGCAGCTTAATCGGTACTAACTATGGCTACACCTTC
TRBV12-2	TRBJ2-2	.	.	CASRLEPSGSNTGELFF	TGTGCAAGTCGCTTAGAACCCAGCGGATCGAACACCGGGGAGCTGTTTTTT
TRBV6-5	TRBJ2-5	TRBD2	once	CASKVSGVGQETQYF	TGTGCCAGCAAGGTTAGCGGGGTAGGACAAGAGACCCAGTACTTC
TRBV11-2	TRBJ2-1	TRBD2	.	CASSLALLAGAGDEQFF	TGTGCCAGCAGCTTAGCCCTCCTAGCGGGAGCCGGGGATGAGCAGTTCTTC